This TCR beta chain was identified in a study of T-cell memory formation after mild COVID-19. Overall study context: Most TCR clusters belonged to a single donor. The study, taken as a whole, reports: Among clones contracting day 15 to 85, CD4/CD8 was balanced, whereas later expanders leaned CD4+. Cross-reactive memory seemingly joined, as some responding clones were found in pre-infection memory. Second-wave clones peaking on day 37 lacked confirmed SARS-CoV-2 specificity.

Losses at the gene ends were 1 base for V and 4 bases for J; bases not matched to a gene: 7. Germline values: CDR1 LGHNA, CDR2 YNFKEQ. The CDR3 runs 16 residues. TCRdb reprocessed the 5' RACE reads with MiXCR, giving one entry per CDR3 protein. The data hold around 440,000 distinct CDR3 sequences, with roughly 18% observed a single time. This clonotype was seen only a few times. Its cognate antigen is unknown. The sequence was collected from an adult woman who had mild COVID-19 (a few samples of this study predate the infection). Cell type and time point are not known. This chain connects TRBV4-2 to TRBJ2-7; the match to TRBD2 covers 10 bases. What was sequenced was PBMCs or a T cell subset sorted from them (not recorded which). The CDR3 coding sequence is TGTGCCAGCAGCCAAGGATCTAGCGGGGGTTTATACGAGCAGTACTTC. It encodes CASSQGSSGGLYEQYF.